Listed below are T cell receptor beta chains from one sample, sequenced in a study. TCRdb re-called the RT-PCR reads through MiXCR, storing one row per CDR3 protein. The sample holds hundreds of thousands of distinct CDR3 sequences, 14% seen once. Sequenced sample: memory CD4+ T cells from blood. These receptors were obtained from a female donor in good health, serving as a healthy control. Each CDR3 is given without its conserved first and last residue. Fields, in order: J gene, V gene, CDR3 protein.

>TRBJ2-5|TRBV5-1
ASLVLGSETQY
>TRBJ2-7|TRBV5-1
ASSLGLDPGDYEQY
>TRBJ2-2|TRBV5-8
ASSLIPTANTGELF
>TRBJ1-2|TRBV6-5
ASGTGRPPNYGYT
>TRBJ2-4|TRBV7-2
ASSLAGRGDIQY
>TRBJ2-1|TRBV9
ASSPSGGLGYEQF
>TRBJ2-7|TRBV15
ATSTRGIGYEQY
>TRBJ1-1|TRBV12-3/TRBV12-4
ASSPQTPTEAF
>TRBJ2-1|TRBV7-8
ASSPGTSVHNEQF
>TRBJ2-1|TRBV5-1
ASSVGLAGKQF
>TRBJ2-7|TRBV7-2
ASTQASGMGEQY
>TRBJ1-2|TRBV11-2
ASSLGPATSYGYT
>TRBJ2-2|TRBV6-6
ASRWTSGRADTGELF
>TRBJ1-1|TRBV12-3/TRBV12-4
ATSGQMNTEAF
>TRBJ2-3|TRBV6-6
ASSSEGQSTDTQY
>TRBJ2-1|TRBV28
ASSIDSSGSSGNEQF
>TRBJ2-2|TRBV9
ASSVDGRSTGELF
>TRBJ2-2|TRBV14
ASSPLGATGGELF
>TRBJ1-2|TRBV4-1
ASSLQINGGYGYT
>TRBJ2-5|TRBV4-3
ASSQDKEGETQY
>TRBJ2-7|TRBV11-3
ASSLVPGLAVIDTTYEQY
>TRBJ2-2|TRBV11-2
ASSLATGTETGELF
>TRBJ1-1|TRBV12-3/TRBV12-4
ASQRGGRGTEAF
>TRBJ2-7|TRBV7-2
ASSSGPGLGYEQY
>TRBJ2-3|TRBV9
ASSNRGADTQY
>TRBJ1-2|TRBV11-2
ASSLSLANYGYT
>TRBJ2-1|TRBV5-1
ASSLVLGGRAGNEQF
>TRBJ1-1|TRBV7-9
ASSLGVRTEAF
>TRBJ1-1|TRBV7-2
ASSTQQGHTEAF
>TRBJ1-5|TRBV20-1
SASGPGTSNQPQH
>TRBJ1-2|TRBV29-1
SVEITETNYGYT
>TRBJ2-7|TRBV10-3
AISEGWDEQY
>TRBJ1-2|TRBV7-9
ASSSSFGDGYT
>TRBJ2-6|TRBV24-1
ATSDPLAATAGANVLT
>TRBJ2-7|TRBV7-9
ASSLRLASHEQY
>TRBJ2-2|TRBV7-6
ASSRTAGDTGELF
>TRBJ2-7|TRBV12-3/TRBV12-4
ASRADTYEQY
>TRBJ2-2|TRBV24-1
ATSRDGELF
>TRBJ2-5|TRBV27
ASVSRGSGAYQETQY
>TRBJ1-4|TRBV7-2
ASSFQGANEKLF
>TRBJ2-1|TRBV10-2
ASGDDGTSPYNEQF
>TRBJ1-1|TRBV11-3
ASSRLGQGVGGEAF
>TRBJ1-2|TRBV7-3
ASSTQGGYGYT
>TRBJ1-4|TRBV5-1
ASSLRGDTNEKLF
>TRBJ2-1|TRBV9
ASNQRDDHNEQF
>TRBJ1-1|TRBV5-1
ASSLEGFPNTEAF
>TRBJ2-1|TRBV7-9
ASSLAPSGRGDEQF
>TRBJ2-6|TRBV15
ATLGALSSGANVLT
>TRBJ2-7|TRBV9
ASSESEDSSSYEQY
>TRBJ2-5|TRBV5-1
ASMGETQY
>TRBJ2-7|TRBV6-5
ASSYSTGTGINFHEQY
>TRBJ1-2|TRBV4-3
ASSQELLGYGYT
>TRBJ2-7|TRBV3-1
ASSQDRVEKEQY
>TRBJ2-1|TRBV9
ASSVDLLAIYNEQF
>TRBJ2-3|TRBV7-9
AVGVLPYTDTQY
>TRBJ2-7|TRBV27
ASSRTAETYEQY